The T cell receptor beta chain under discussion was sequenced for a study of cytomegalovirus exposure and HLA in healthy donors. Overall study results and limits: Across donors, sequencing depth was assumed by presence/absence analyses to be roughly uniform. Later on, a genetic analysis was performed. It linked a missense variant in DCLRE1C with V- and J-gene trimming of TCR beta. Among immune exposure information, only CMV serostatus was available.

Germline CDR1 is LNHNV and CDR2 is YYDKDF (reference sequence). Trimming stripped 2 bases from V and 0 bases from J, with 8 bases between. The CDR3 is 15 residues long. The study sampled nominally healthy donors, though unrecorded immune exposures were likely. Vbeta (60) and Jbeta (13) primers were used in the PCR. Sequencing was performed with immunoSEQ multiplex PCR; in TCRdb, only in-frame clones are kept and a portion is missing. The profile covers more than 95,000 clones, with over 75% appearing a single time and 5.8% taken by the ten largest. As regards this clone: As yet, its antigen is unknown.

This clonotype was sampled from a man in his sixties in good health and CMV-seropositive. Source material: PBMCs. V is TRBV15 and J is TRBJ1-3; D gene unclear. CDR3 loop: CATSRSRSSGNTIYF. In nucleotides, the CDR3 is TGTGCCACCAGCAGATCCAGAAGCTCTGGAAACACCATATATTTT.